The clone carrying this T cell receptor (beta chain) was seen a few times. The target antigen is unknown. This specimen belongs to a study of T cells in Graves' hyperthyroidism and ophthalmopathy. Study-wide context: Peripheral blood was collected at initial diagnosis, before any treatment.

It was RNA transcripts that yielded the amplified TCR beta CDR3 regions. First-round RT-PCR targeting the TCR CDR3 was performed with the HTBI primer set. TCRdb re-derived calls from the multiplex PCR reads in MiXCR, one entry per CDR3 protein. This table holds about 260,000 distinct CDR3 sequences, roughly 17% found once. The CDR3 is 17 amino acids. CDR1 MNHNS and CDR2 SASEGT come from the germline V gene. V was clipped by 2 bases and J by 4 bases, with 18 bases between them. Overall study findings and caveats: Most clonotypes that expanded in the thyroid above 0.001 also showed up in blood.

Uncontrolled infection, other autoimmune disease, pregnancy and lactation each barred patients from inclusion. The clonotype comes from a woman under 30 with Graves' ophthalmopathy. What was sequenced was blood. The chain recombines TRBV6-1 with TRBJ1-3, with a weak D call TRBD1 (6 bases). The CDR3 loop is CASSEIGTTYGGNTIYF. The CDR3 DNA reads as TGTGCCAGCAGTGAAATAGGGACAACCTATGGGGGAAACACCATATATTTT.